The 20 T cell receptor beta chains reported below all come from one sample, sequenced in a study of vaccination and CD4 T cells after COVID-19. Treatment given: roughly ten-day PBMC culture with coronavirus spike peptide pools or control peptides (ViraFEST assay). No antigen has been identified for these receptors. Sequencing of cultured CD4+ T cell DNA used the Oncomine TCR Beta short-read assay. Each CDR3 protein is one row after TCRdb ran MiXCR on the PCR reads. The repertoire consists of more than 20,000 distinct CDR3 sequences, with 50% occurring once and the leading ten covering 25% to 30%. The material sequenced was CD4+ T cells from blood, cultured in vitro, taken before SARS-CoV-2 vaccination. These receptor sequences come from a human donor who received a COVID-19 vaccine.

This chain links TRBV24-1 with TRBJ1-2, with 9 positions matching TRBD1. CDR3 length: 16 amino acids. Germline CDR1 KGHDR, CDR2 SFDVKD. The junction had 8 bases not matched to a gene; V was cut back by 4 bases and J by 3 bases. In DNA, the CDR3 is TGTGCCACCAGTGAAGGAGACAGGGGGGACTACTATGGCTACACCTTC. Its protein product is CATSEGDRGDYYGYTF.

V is TRBV7-9 and J is TRBJ2-2; the match to TRBD2 covers 7 bases. In germline, CDR1 is SEHNR, CDR2 FQNEAQ (reference sequence). The CDR3 loop spans 16 amino acids. After removal of 8 bases from V and 0 bases from J, the junction contained 9 bases not matched to a gene. The CDR3, as DNA: TGTGCCAGCCCCATAGGTCGGGGGGCGAACACCGGGGAGCTGTTTTTT. Translation: CASPIGRGANTGELFF.

This clonotype has a handful of counts. V is TRBV7-2 and J is TRBJ2-5; 9 bases are a match to TRBD2. In germline, CDR1 is SGHTA, CDR2 FQGNSA. Germline trimming cut 3 bases from V and 4 bases from J; bases unmatched to any gene: 6. This CDR3 contains 15 residues. CDR3 amino acids: CASSLRAGGLETQYF. CDR3 DNA sequence: TGTGCCAGCAGCTTGAGGGCGGGGGGGCTAGAGACCCAGTACTTC.

This sequence joins TRBV2 and TRBJ2-1, with TRBD1 as a possible D gene (6 bases). CDR1 is SNHLY and CDR2 is FYNNEI in the germline V gene. Trimming removed 6 bases at V and 5 bases at J, with 26 bases between. This CDR3 has 18 amino acids. CDR3 protein: CASRPISLRTVDNNEQFF. CDR3 coding DNA: TGTGCCAGCAGACCCATTTCCCTCCGGACAGTAGACAACAATGAGCAGTTCTTC.

The V and J genes are TRBV2 and TRBJ2-1; 8 nucleotides line up with TRBD1. Trimming cost V 1 base and J 3 bases; bases outside gene matches: 2. CDR1 and CDR2 (germline): SNHLY, FYNNEI. The CDR3 is 15 residues long. CDR3 protein: CASSEEQGGYNEQFF. In nucleotides, the CDR3 is TGTGCCAGCAGTGAAGAACAGGGGGGCTACAATGAGCAGTTCTTC.

CDR3 nucleotide sequence: TGTGCCATCAGTGTAGCCACGAACACTGAAGCTTTCTTT. Its translation is CAISVATNTEAFF. The genes are TRBV10-3 and TRBJ1-1, with D unresolved. V was trimmed by 4 bases and J by 1 base, leaving 7 bases between them. The length of the CDR3 is 13 residues. Germline V CDR1 and CDR2: ENHRY, SYGVKD.

This clonotype turned up a few times. This chain uses TRBV7-8 with TRBJ1-3, with D perhaps matching TRBD1 (5 bases). Per germline, CDR1 SGHVS and CDR2 FQNEAQ. V was cut by 5 bases and J by 5 bases, with 13 bases left in between. The CDR3 totals 14 residues. The CDR3 here is CASSTSRARNTIYF. The CDR3 nucleotides read TGTGCCAGCAGCACTAGCAGGGCGAGAAACACCATATATTTT.

The V call is TRBV9, the J call TRBJ1-2, with D uncertain. CDR1 is SGDLS, CDR2 YYNGEE, per germline. The CDR3 consists of 13 residues. The V and J ends lost 2 bases and 4 bases respectively, with 9 bases between them. The CDR3 sequence is CASSVDESYGYTF. CDR3 nucleotides: TGTGCCAGCAGCGTTGACGAAAGCTATGGCTACACCTTC. The whole variable domain, remainder taken from reference TRBV9 and TRBJ1-2, is DSGVTQTPKHLITATGQRVTLRCSPRSGDLSVYWYQQSLDQGLQFLIQYYNGEERAKGNILERFSAQQFPDLHSELNLSSLELGDSALYFCASSVDESYGYTFGSGTRLTVV.

The gene calls are TRBV9 and TRBJ2-2; TRBD2 matches at 8 bases. Per germline, CDR1 SGDLS and CDR2 YYNGEE. The junction had 3 bases not matched to a gene; V was cut back by 2 bases and J by 0 bases. CDR3 size: 16 residues. CDR3 sequence: CASSVYGGANTGELFF. As DNA, the CDR3 is TGTGCCAGCAGCGTTTACGGGGGGGCGAACACCGGGGAGCTGTTTTTT.

The chain is built from TRBV27 and TRBJ2-5; D might be TRBD2 (7 bases). Germline-derived CDR1 and CDR2 are MNHEY and SMNVEV (reference sequence). V dropped 5 bases and J dropped 0 bases, with 16 bases sitting between them. The length of the CDR3 is 16 residues. The CDR3 DNA reads TGTGCCAGCAGTCCTAGGGGGGGGATGTACCAAGAGACCCAGTACTTC. This translates into CASSPRGGMYQETQYF.

The chain links TRBV12-3 or TRBV12-4 to TRBJ2-3; D uncertain. The CDR3 has 12 residues. Deletions cut 3 bases from V and 2 bases from J, with 3 bases between. CDR3 protein: CASSFDTDTQYF. The CDR3 DNA is TGTGCCAGCAGTTTCGACACAGATACGCAGTATTTT.

The chain joins TRBV12-5 to TRBJ2-7; 7 positions agree with TRBD1. CDR1 LGHNT and CDR2 FRNRAP come from the germline V gene. V lost 7 bases, J lost 0 bases, and 15 bases stayed unmatched. The CDR3 sequence is 17 residues long. CDR3 region: CASARTLGDRDSYEQYF. The CDR3, as DNA: TGTGCTAGTGCCCGAACCCTGGGGGACAGAGACTCCTACGAGCAGTACTTC.

The rearrangement links TRBV6-1 to TRBJ2-2; 8 positions match TRBD2. After removal of 7 bases from V and 4 bases from J, the junction contained 17 bases not matched to a gene. Germline V gene lookup returns CDR1 MNHNS and CDR2 SASEGT. The CDR3 is 18 amino acids. The CDR3 loop reads CASKRSNRRGGFTGELFF. As DNA, the CDR3 is TGTGCCAGCAAACGTTCGAACCGTCGGGGGGGATTCACCGGGGAGCTGTTTTTT.

V gene TRBV6-1 combines with J gene TRBJ1-2; unclear D gene. Between the trimmed V and J ends, which lost 1 base and 7 bases, there was a span of 13 bases. Germline CDR1 reads MNHNS; CDR2 reads SASEGT. The CDR3 length is 14 residues. The CDR3 DNA follows: TGTGCCAGCAGTGAAGTCGGGATTGCGGGTGGCTACACCTTC. Translation: CASSEVGIAGGYTF.

J is TRBJ2-7 and V is TRBV23-1; D not certain. TRBV23-1 is treated as an ORF (open reading frame) with a function not yet certain. The CDR3 loop spans 15 amino acids. Trimming pared 9 bases from V and 2 bases from J, leaving 20 bases between. The CDR3 loop is CASGERAGRAYEQYF. The CDR3 DNA reads TGCGCCAGTGGGGAAAGGGCCGGACGGGCCTACGAGCAGTACTTC.

The chain recombines TRBV20-1 with TRBJ1-4; a possible D gene is TRBD1 (5 bases). Germline-derived CDR1 and CDR2 are DFQATT and SNEGSKA (reference sequence). The CDR3 loop spans 11 amino acids. Trimming left V 7 bases short and J 6 bases short, with 9 bases between. The CDR3 region has the DNA TGCAGTGGACAGCGAGATGAAAAACTGTTTTTT. Its protein product is CSGQRDEKLFF.

The chain combines TRBV19 with TRBJ2-1, with D tentatively TRBD1 (6 bases). The CDR3 has 13 residues. Between the trimmed V and J ends, which lost 5 bases and 15 bases, there was a span of 20 bases. Looked up from germline, CDR1 is LNHDA and CDR2 is SQIVND (reference sequence). CDR3 DNA: TGTGCCAGTAGTCAACAGGGAATTCCCTTCGCGTTCTTC. It encodes CASSQQGIPFAFF.

This chain joins TRBV24-1 and TRBJ2-6; D is ambiguous. The length of the CDR3 is 17 residues. Trimming removed 3 bases from V and 1 base from J, with 12 bases in between. Germline CDR1 and CDR2: KGHDR and SFDVKD. The CDR3 protein is CATSDRTAESGANVLTF. The DNA for the CDR3 is TGTGCCACCAGTGATCGTACCGCAGAATCTGGGGCCAACGTCCTGACTTTC.

The chain joins TRBV5-4 to TRBJ2-2; D remains unclear. V lost 0 bases and J lost 0, with 15 bases in between. This CDR3 is built from 18 residues. Germline V gives CDR1 SGHNT, CDR2 YYREEE (reference sequence). The CDR3 sequence: CASSLGGRAGSNTGELFF. DNA for the CDR3: TGTGCCAGCAGCTTGGGAGGACGGGCCGGGTCGAACACCGGGGAGCTGTTTTTT.

Regarding this clonotype: One end of the junction is discordant with germline, which a read error may explain. The chain couples TRBV7-9 to TRBJ1-5; weak D call: TRBD1 (5 bases). The CDR3 contains 15 residues. Germline V CDR1 and CDR2: SEHNR, FQNEAQ (reference sequence). Here the CDR3 reads CASNLEGKGNQPQHF. The CDR3 DNA reads as TGTGCCAGCAACTTAGAGGGGAAGGGCAATCAGCCCCAGCATTTT.